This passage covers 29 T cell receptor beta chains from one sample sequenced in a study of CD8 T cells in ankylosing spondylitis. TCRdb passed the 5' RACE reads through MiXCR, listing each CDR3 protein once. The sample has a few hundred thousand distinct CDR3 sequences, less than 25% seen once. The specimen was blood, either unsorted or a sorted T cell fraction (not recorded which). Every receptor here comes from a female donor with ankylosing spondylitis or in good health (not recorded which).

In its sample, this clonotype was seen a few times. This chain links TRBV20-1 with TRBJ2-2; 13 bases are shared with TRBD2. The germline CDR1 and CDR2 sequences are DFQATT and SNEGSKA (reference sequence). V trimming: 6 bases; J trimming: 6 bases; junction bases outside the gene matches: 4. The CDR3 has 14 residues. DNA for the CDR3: TGCAGTGCCCCCACTAGCGGGAGGGCCGGGGAGCTGTTTTTT. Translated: CSAPTSGRAGELFF.

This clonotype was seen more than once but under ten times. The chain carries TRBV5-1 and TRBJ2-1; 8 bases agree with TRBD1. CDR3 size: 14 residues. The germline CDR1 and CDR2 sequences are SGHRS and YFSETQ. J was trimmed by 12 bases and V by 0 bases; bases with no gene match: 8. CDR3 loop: CASSLGQGSKGQFF. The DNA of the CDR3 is TGCGCCAGCAGCTTGGGACAGGGGTCTAAGGGGCAGTTCTTC.

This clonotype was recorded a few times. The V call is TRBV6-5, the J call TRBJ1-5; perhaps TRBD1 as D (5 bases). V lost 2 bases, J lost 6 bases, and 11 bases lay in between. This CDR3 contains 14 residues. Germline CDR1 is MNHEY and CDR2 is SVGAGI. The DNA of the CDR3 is TGTGCCAGCAGTTACCCCGCAGGGACTCAGCCCCAGCATTTT. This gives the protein CASSYPAGTQPQHF.

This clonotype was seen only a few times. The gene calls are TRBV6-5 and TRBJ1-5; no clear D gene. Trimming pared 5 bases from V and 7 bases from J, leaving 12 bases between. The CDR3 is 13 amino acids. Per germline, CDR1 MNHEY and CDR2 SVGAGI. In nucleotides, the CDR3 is TGTGCCAGCAGTAACCCGGGCCACCAGCCCCAGCATTTT. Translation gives CASSNPGHQPQHF.

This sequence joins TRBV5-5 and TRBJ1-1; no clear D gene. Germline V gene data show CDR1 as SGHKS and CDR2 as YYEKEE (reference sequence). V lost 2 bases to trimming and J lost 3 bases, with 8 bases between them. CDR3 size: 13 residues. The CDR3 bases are TGTGCCAGCAGCTTCGGGGTGGACACTGAAGCTTTCTTT. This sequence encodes CASSFGVDTEAFF.

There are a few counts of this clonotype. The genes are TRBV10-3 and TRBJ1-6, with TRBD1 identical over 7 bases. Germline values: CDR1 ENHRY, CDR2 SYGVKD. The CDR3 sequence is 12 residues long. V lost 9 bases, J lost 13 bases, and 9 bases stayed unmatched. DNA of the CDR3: TGTGCCATTGGGACAGCAACCGTCCCCCTCCACTTT. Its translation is CAIGTATVPLHF.

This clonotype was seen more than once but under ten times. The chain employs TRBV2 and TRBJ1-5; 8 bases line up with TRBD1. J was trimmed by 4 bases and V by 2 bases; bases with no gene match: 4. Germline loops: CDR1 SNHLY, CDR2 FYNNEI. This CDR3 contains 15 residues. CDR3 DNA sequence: TGTGCCAGCAGTGAAAGGGACAGGCTAAATCAGCCCCAGCATTTT. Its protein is CASSERDRLNQPQHF.

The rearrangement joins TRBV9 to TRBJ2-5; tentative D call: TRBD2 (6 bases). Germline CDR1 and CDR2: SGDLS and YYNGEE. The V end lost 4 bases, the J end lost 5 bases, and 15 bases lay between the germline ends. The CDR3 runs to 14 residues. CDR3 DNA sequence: TGTGCCAGCAGCCCCCGGAGCGGGCGCGAGACCCAGTACTTC. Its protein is CASSPRSGRETQYF.

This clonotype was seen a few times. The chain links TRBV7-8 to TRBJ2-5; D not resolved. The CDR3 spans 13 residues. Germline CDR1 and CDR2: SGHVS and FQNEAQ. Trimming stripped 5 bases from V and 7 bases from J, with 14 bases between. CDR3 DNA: TGTGCCAGCAGCCAGGTTGAAGCCGGGACCCAGTACTTC. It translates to CASSQVEAGTQYF.

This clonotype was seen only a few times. CDR3 nucleotides: TGCAGTGCCACGACTCTTGGGAAGCAGTTCTTC. It yields the protein CSATTLGKQFF. The chain recombines TRBV20-1 with TRBJ2-1; no clear D gene. This CDR3 spans 11 amino acids. The V gene's germline CDR1 is DFQATT and CDR2 SNEGSKA (reference sequence). Trimming removed 6 bases from V and 11 bases from J, with 14 bases in between.

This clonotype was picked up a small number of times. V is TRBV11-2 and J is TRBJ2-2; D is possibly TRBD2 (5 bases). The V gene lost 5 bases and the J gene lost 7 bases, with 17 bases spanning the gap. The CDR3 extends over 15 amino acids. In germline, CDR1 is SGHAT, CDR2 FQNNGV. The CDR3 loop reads CASSHGWTRVGELFF. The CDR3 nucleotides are TGTGCCAGCAGCCATGGATGGACGAGGGTCGGGGAGCTGTTTTTT.

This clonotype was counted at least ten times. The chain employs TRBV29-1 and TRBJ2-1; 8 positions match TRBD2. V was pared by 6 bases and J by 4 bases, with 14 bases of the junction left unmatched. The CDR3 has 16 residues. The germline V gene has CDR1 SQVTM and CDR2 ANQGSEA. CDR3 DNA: TGCAGCGTCCCCAAACCCCCGGGAGGGGTGTACAATGAGCAGTTCTTC. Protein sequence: CSVPKPPGGVYNEQFF.

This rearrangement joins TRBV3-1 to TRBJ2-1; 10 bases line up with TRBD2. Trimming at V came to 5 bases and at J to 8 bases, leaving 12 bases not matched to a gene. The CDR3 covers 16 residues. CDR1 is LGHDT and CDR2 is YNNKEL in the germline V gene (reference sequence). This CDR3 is CASSDGSGRSRDEQFF. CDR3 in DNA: TGTGCCAGCAGCGATGGTAGCGGGAGGTCAAGGGATGAGCAGTTCTTC.

CDR3 bases: TGTGCCAGCAGTTGGTCGGAGTCACCCCTCCACTTT. Encoded protein: CASSWSESPLHF. The chain recombines TRBV6-6 with TRBJ1-6; no definite D call. Germline CDR1 is MNHNY and CDR2 is SVGAGI (reference sequence). The CDR3 is made up of 12 amino acids. V lost 4 bases to trimming and J lost 10 bases, with 8 bases between them.

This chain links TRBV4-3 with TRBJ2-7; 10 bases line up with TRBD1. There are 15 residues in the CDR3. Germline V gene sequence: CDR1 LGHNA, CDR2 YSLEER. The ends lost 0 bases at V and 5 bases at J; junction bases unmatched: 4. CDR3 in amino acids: CASSQDQGTGDEQYF. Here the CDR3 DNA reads TGCGCCAGCAGCCAAGATCAGGGGACAGGGGACGAGCAGTACTTC.

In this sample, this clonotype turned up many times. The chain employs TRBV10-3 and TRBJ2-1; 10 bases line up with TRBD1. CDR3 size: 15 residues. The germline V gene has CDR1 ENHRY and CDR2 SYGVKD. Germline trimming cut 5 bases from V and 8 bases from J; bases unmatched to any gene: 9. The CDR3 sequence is CAISRTGGAKDEQFF. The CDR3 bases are TGTGCCATCAGTAGGACAGGGGGGGCTAAGGATGAGCAGTTCTTC.

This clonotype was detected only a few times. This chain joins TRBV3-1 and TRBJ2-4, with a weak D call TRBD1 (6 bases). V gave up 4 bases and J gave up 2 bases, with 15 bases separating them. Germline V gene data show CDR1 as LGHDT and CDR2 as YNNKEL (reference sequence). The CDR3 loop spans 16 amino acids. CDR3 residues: CASSRVSGATKNIQYF. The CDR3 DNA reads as TGTGCCAGCAGCCGGGTTTCAGGGGCCACCAAAAACATTCAGTACTTC.

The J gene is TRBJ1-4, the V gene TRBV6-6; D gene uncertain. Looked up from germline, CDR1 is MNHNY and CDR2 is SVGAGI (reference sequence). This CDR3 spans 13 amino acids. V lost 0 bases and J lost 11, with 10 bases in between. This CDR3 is CASSYSIRDKLFF. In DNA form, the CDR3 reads TGTGCCAGCAGTTACTCGATAAGGGATAAACTGTTTTTT.

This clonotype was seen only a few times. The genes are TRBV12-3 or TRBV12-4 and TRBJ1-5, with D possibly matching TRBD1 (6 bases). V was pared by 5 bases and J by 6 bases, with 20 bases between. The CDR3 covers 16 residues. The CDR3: CASSDSGRGVGQPQHF. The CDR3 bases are TGTGCCAGCAGTGATAGTGGCAGGGGAGTTGGTCAGCCCCAGCATTTT.

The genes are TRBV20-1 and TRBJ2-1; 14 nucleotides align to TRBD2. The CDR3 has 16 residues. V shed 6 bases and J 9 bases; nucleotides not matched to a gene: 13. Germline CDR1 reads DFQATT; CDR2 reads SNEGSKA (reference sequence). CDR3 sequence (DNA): TGCAGTGCAACTCCCGGGACTAGCGGGAGTGTAGGTGAGCAGTTCTTC. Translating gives CSATPGTSGSVGEQFF.

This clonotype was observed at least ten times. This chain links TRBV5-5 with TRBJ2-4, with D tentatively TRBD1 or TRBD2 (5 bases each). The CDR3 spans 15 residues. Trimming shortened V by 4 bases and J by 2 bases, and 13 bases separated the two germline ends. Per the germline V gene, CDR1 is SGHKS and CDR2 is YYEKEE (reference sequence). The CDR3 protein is CASSGTAWSKNIQYF. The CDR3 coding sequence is TGTGCCAGCAGCGGGACGGCGTGGTCCAAAAACATTCAGTACTTC.

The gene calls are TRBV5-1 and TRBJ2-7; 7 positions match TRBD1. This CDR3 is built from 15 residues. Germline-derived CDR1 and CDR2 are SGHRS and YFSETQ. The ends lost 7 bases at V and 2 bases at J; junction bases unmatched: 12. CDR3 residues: CASRVGTAYPYEQYF. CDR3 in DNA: TGCGCCAGCCGGGTTGGGACAGCGTATCCCTACGAGCAGTACTTC.

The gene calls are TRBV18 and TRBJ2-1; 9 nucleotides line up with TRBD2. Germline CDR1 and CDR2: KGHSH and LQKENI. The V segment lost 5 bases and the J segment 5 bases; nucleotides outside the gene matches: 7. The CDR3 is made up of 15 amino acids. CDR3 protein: CASSGLREGNNEQFF. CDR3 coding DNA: TGTGCCAGCTCAGGGTTGCGGGAGGGCAACAATGAGCAGTTCTTC.

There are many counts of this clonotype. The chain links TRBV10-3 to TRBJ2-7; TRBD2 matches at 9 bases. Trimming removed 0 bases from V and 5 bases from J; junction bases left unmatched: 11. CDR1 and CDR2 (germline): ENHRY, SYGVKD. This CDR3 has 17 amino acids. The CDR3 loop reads CAISESPGAGGFDEQYF. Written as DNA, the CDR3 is TGTGCCATCAGTGAGTCTCCAGGGGCGGGAGGGTTCGACGAGCAGTACTTC.

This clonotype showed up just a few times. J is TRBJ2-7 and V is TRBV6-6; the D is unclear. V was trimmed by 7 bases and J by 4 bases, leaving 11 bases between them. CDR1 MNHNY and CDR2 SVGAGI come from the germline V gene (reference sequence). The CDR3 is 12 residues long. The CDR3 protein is CASTRDRYEQYF. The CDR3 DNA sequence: TGTGCCAGCACTAGAGATCGTTACGAGCAGTACTTC.

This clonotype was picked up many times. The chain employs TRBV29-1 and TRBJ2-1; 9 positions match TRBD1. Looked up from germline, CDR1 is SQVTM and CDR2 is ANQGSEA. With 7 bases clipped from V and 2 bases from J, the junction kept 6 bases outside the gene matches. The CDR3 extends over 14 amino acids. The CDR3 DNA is TGCAGCGCTGAGCGGGACAGGGCCTACAATGAGCAGTTCTTC. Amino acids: CSAERDRAYNEQFF.

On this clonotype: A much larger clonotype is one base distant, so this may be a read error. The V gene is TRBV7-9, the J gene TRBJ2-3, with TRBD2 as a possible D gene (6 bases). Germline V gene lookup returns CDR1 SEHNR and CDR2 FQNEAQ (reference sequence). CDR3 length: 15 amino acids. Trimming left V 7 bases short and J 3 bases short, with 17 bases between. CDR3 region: CASNPSVSGTDTQYF. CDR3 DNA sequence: TGTGCCAGCAACCCTAGCGTGAGTGGAACAGATACGCAGTATTTT.

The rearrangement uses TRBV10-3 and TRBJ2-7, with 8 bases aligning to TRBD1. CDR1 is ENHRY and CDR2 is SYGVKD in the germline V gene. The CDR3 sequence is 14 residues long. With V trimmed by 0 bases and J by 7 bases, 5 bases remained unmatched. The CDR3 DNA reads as TGTGCCATCAGTGAGTCTCGGACAGGGAATGAGCAGTACTTC. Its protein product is CAISESRTGNEQYF.

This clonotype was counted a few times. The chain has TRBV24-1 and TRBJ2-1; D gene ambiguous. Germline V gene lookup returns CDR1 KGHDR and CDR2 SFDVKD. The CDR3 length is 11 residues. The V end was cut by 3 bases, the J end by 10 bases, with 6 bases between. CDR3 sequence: CATSDNREQFF. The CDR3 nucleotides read TGTGCCACCAGTGATAATCGGGAGCAGTTCTTC.